These T cell receptor beta chains were read from a single sample in a study of Ad26.COV2.S vaccination and SARS-CoV-2 variants. Sequencing used immunoSEQ multiplex PCR; TCRdb keeps in-frame clones, though not all of them. Of roughly 320,000 clones detected, 85% appear once; the ten largest clones hold 2% to 2.5%. The sample was peripheral blood, taken in a trial of Ad26.COV2.S vaccine versus placebo. These receptors were obtained from a person between 18 and 65 years old who received the Ad26.COV2.S COVID-19 vaccine or a placebo. CDR3s include the opening cysteine and the closing phenylalanine or tryptophan. Fields, in order: CDR3 length, J gene, V gene, clone size, D gene, CDR3 protein, CDR3 DNA. A D gene is named only where the DNA matches it firmly. Where a row states a size, it is once, few, many or the class of an expanded clone; other rows omit it.

14 TRBJ1-2 TRBV28 - - CASSLETGWRGYTF TGTGCCAGCAGTTTAGAGACGGGTTGGCGTGGCTACACCTTC
20 TRBJ1-5 TRBV23-1 - TRBD1 CASSQTFQDRWKRGNQPQHF TGCGCCAGCAGTCAAACCTTCCAGGACAGGTGGAAAAGGGGCAATCAGCCCCAGCATTTT
16 TRBJ2-5 TRBV27 - - CASSLGVEGAWETQYF TGTGCCAGCAGTTTAGGGGTGGAGGGGGCTTGGGAGACCCAGTACTTC
16 TRBJ2-7 TRBV4-2 once - CASSQFPGQDPSEQYF TGTGCCAGCAGCCAGTTTCCGGGACAAGATCCGAGCGAGCAGTACTTC
13 TRBJ2-1 TRBV12-3/TRBV12-4 - TRBD1 CVATGGLYNEQFF TGTGTCGCGACAGGGGGACTATACAATGAGCAGTTCTTC
12 TRBJ1-1 TRBV6-1 once - CASSERTLEAFF TGTGCCAGCAGTGAAAGGACCTTAGAAGCTTTCTTT
15 TRBJ1-2 TRBV20-1 - TRBD1 CSASSQGPGGYGYTF TGCAGTGCTAGTTCACAGGGCCCAGGGGGCTATGGCTACACCTTC
13 TRBJ2-7 TRBV28 - - CASGPGLSTEQYF TGTGCCAGCGGACCGGGACTTTCCACCGAGCAGTACTTC
15 TRBJ1-2 TRBV7-6 - TRBD1 CASSLSQGAGDGYTF TGTGCCAGCAGCCTTAGCCAGGGGGCGGGAGATGGCTACACCTTC
20 TRBJ2-1 TRBV9 - - CASSPRSGGHPFSSYNEQFF TGTGCCAGCAGCCCACGAAGTGGGGGCCATCCCTTTAGCTCCTACAATGAGCAGTTCTTC
14 TRBJ2-5 TRBV11-2 - - CASSPVNLGETQYF TGTGCCAGCAGCCCAGTCAATTTAGGAGAGACCCAGTACTTC
15 TRBJ1-2 TRBV5-4 - - CASSLAVRADYGYTF TGTGCCAGCAGCTTGGCCGTCAGAGCGGACTATGGCTACACCTTC
13 TRBJ1-2 TRBV24-1 - - CATSDPGPGGYTF TGTGCCACCAGTGACCCGGGACCAGGCGGCTACACCTTC
14 TRBJ2-7 TRBV7-9 - - CASSLEVGDGEQYF TGTGCCAGCAGCTTAGAAGTAGGGGACGGCGAGCAGTACTTC
14 TRBJ2-5 TRBV5-1 - - CASSLGGLGETQYF TGCGCCAGCAGCTTGGGGGGGCTCGGAGAGACCCAGTACTTC
13 TRBJ1-3 TRBV10-3 - - CAMRAGVGNTIYF TGTGCCATGAGGGCGGGCGTGGGAAACACCATATATTTT
13 TRBJ2-1 TRBV5-6 - TRBD1 CASSYRGRNEQFF TGTGCCAGCAGCTACAGGGGTAGAAATGAGCAGTTCTTC